A single T cell receptor (beta chain) is shown here with its context. The antigen remains undetermined. This specimen comes from a study of cytomegalovirus exposure and HLA in healthy donors. General study points: High specificity and sensitivity for cytomegalovirus status were reported for the classifier.

PCR used 60 Vbeta primers and 13 Jbeta primers. Assay used: immunoSEQ multiplex PCR; TCRdb lists only in-frame clones, some missing. Recorded for this sample: around 140,000 clones. V lost 1 base and J lost 5; bases outside the gene matches: 11. Germline V CDR1 and CDR2: MNHEY, SMNVEV (reference sequence). The CDR3 has 17 residues. The chain has TRBV27 and TRBJ2-5, with 9 bases aligning to TRBD1. The TCR comes from a woman between 45 and 65 years old in good health and CMV-seronegative. The source material was PBMCs. The CDR3 spells CASSLLGTGRGWETQYF. DNA of the CDR3: TGTGCCAGCAGTTTATTAGGGACAGGGCGAGGGTGGGAGACCCAGTACTTC.